The 25 T cell receptor beta chains below were found in one sample sequenced in a study of blood T cell repertoires in COVID-19. TCRdb's copy holds only in-frame clones and misses some; the assay was immunoSEQ multiplex PCR. Among 130,000 or so clones listed, about 82% were seen once. The sequencing input was peripheral blood. These receptors originate from an older woman with acute or convalescent COVID-19.

Here the CDR3 reads CASSPGGANTEAFF. Written as DNA, the CDR3 is TGTGCCAGCAGCCCCGGGGGGGCGAACACTGAAGCTTTCTTT. The rearrangement uses TRBV6-6 and TRBJ1-1; D may be TRBD1 (6 bases). Deletions cut 6 bases from V and 1 base from J, with 12 bases between. CDR3 length: 14 amino acids. From germline, CDR1 is MNHNY and CDR2 SVGAGI (reference sequence).

As regards this clone: The sample holds other DNA sequences that translate to the same CDR3. The V and J genes are TRBV4-3 and TRBJ2-7; no firm D call. Trimming took 0 bases from V and 4 from J, leaving 7 bases between them. The CDR3 covers 13 residues. Germline V gene lookup returns CDR1 LGHNA and CDR2 YSLEER. The CDR3 sequence: CASSQDRGYEQYF. The CDR3 coding sequence is TGCGCCAGCAGCCAAGATAGAGGATACGAGCAGTACTTC.

The rearrangement joins TRBV18 to TRBJ2-1; 8 nucleotides match TRBD1. V shed 3 bases, J shed 3 bases, and the junction held 4 bases outside the gene matches. CDR3 length equals 15 residues. CDR1 KGHSH and CDR2 LQKENI come from the germline V gene. DNA for the CDR3: TGTGCCAGCTCACCGCGGACAGGGAGCTACAATGAGCAGTTCTTC. Translating it yields CASSPRTGSYNEQFF.

This chain joins TRBV5-1 and TRBJ2-7; 9 bases agree with TRBD2. With 1 base clipped from V and 3 bases from J, the junction kept 5 bases outside the gene matches. The CDR3 spans 15 residues. Germline V gene sequence: CDR1 SGHRS, CDR2 YFSETQ. The CDR3 loop is CASSLRLAADYEQYF. The CDR3 DNA sequence: TGCGCCAGCAGCTTGCGACTAGCGGCTGACTACGAGCAGTACTTC.

The chain is built from TRBV28 and TRBJ1-2; 11 bases are shared with TRBD1. J lost 5 bases, V lost 4 bases, and 12 bases had no gene match. The CDR3 extends over 17 amino acids. Germline assignment: CDR1 MDHEN and CDR2 SYDVKM. The CDR3 nucleotides are TGTGCCAGCAGTTCTCTAGGACAGGGGGCAGAATCATATGGCTACACCTTC. Amino acids: CASSSLGQGAESYGYTF.

The V call is TRBV12-2, the J call TRBJ1-2. TRBV12-2 is reported as a pseudogene. The CDR3 loop spans 14 amino acids. CDR3 sequence: CASRLARGDYGYTF. Written as DNA, the CDR3 is TGTGCAAGTCGCTTAGCGCGGGGAGACTATGGCTACACCTTC.

The V call is TRBV7-9, the J call TRBJ2-5; tentatively, D is TRBD1 (5 bases). The germline V gene encodes CDR1 SEHNR and CDR2 FQNEAQ (reference sequence). Between the trimmed V and J ends, which lost 3 bases and 5 bases, there was a span of 13 bases. The CDR3 consists of 14 residues. CDR3 amino acids: CASSLAGRWETQYF. CDR3 DNA sequence: TGTGCCAGCAGCTTGGCAGGGCGGTGGGAGACCCAGTACTTC.

This clone was observed once. The chain uses TRBV7-9 and TRBJ2-7; a possible D gene is TRBD2 (6 bases). The V gene's germline CDR1 is SEHNR and CDR2 FQNEAQ (reference sequence). The CDR3 spans 14 residues. V lost 1 base to trimming and J lost 0 bases, with 7 bases between them. The CDR3 region has the DNA TGTGCCAGCAGCTTAGGGGGGGTCTCCTACGAGCAGTACTTC. Residues: CASSLGGVSYEQYF.

This rearrangement joins TRBV12-3 or TRBV12-4 to TRBJ1-1; no clear D gene. Between the trimmed V and J ends, which lost 2 bases and 6 bases, there was a span of 7 bases. There are 12 residues in the CDR3. The CDR3 loop reads CASSLLDAEAFF. The CDR3 coding sequence is TGTGCCAGCAGTTTACTAGACGCTGAAGCTTTCTTT.

This chain connects TRBV27 to TRBJ2-1; 14 bases are a match to TRBD2. Germline V gives CDR1 MNHEY, CDR2 SMNVEV (reference sequence). The J segment lost 10 bases and the V segment lost 3 bases, leaving 5 bases of the junction unmatched. The CDR3 is made up of 15 amino acids. The CDR3, as DNA: TGTGCCAGCAGTTTGGGACTAGCGGGGGTGGGGGAGCAGTTCTTC. Its translation: CASSLGLAGVGEQFF.

J is TRBJ2-7 and V is TRBV28; 7 bases fit TRBD2. The germline V gene encodes CDR1 MDHEN and CDR2 SYDVKM. The CDR3 contains 15 residues. V was clipped by 2 bases and J by 3 bases; unmatched bases: 7. CDR3 in DNA: TGTGCCAGCAGTTTACCAGCGGGGAGAAGCTACGAGCAGTACTTC. It codes for CASSLPAGRSYEQYF.

This clone was counted a few times. V is TRBV7-2 and J is TRBJ2-7; TRBD2 agrees at 13 bases. Germline V CDR1 and CDR2: SGHTA, FQGNSA. V was clipped by 4 bases and J by 5 bases; unmatched bases: 2. CDR3 length: 14 residues. The CDR3 loop is CASSWGLAGNEQYF. The DNA of the CDR3 is TGTGCCAGCAGCTGGGGACTAGCGGGGAACGAGCAGTACTTC. Full variable domain (remainder filled in from reference TRBV7-2 and TRBJ2-7): GAGVSQSPSNKVTEKGKDVELRCDPISGHTALYWYRQSLGQGLEFLIYFQGNSAPDKSGLPSDRFSAERTGGSVSTLTIQRTQQEDSAVYLCASSWGLAGNEQYFGPGTRLTVT.

V and J are TRBV5-1 and TRBJ1-3; D is uncertain. The CDR3 runs 16 residues. The germline V gene encodes CDR1 SGHRS and CDR2 YFSETQ. V lost 1 base, J lost 0 bases, and 11 bases lay in between. The CDR3 loop reads CASSLNSADSGNTIYF. In DNA, the CDR3 is TGCGCCAGCAGCTTGAACAGTGCCGACTCTGGAAACACCATATATTTT.

This chain links TRBV6-5 with TRBJ2-5; 8 positions match TRBD2. The germline V gene encodes CDR1 MNHEY and CDR2 SVGAGI. The CDR3 runs to 16 residues. Trimming removed 2 bases from V and 1 base from J; junction bases left unmatched: 6. The DNA of the CDR3 is TGTGCCAGCAGTTACCGCGGGGGGCTTCTCCAAGAGACCCAGTACTTC. The encoded protein is CASSYRGGLLQETQYF.

V and J are TRBV12-3 or TRBV12-4 and TRBJ1-5; no definite D call. The CDR3 consists of 13 residues. The V and J ends lost 1 base and 8 bases respectively, with 9 bases between them. The DNA of the CDR3 is TGTGCCAGCAGTTTAGTCGGCGGAGAGCCCCAGCATTTT. This encodes CASSLVGGEPQHF.

The chain has TRBV20-1 and TRBJ1-2, with a weak D call TRBD1 (6 bases). There are 16 residues in the CDR3. Trimming pared 3 bases from V and 5 bases from J, leaving 22 bases between. Germline V gene data show CDR1 as DFQATT and CDR2 as SNEGSKA (reference sequence). CDR3 sequence (DNA): TGCAGTGCTAGTCCGCCCAGGGGCCGGCATTGGTATGGCTACACCTTC. This gives the protein CSASPPRGRHWYGYTF.

The chain joins TRBV7-3 to TRBJ2-1; 10 bases agree with TRBD1. Germline-derived CDR1 and CDR2 are SGHTA and FQGTGA. The CDR3 covers 14 residues. The J segment lost 6 bases and the V segment lost 7 bases, leaving 6 bases of the junction unmatched. CDR3 bases: TGTGCCAGCACGACAGGGGGCGCCGGCAATGAGCAGTTCTTC. Translating it yields CASTTGGAGNEQFF.

This rearrangement joins TRBV3-1 (or the pseudogene TRBV3-2) to TRBJ1-1; 11 bases agree with TRBD1. With V trimmed by 6 bases and J by 4 bases, 4 bases remained unmatched. This CDR3 has 14 amino acids. The germline V gene has CDR1 LGHDT and CDR2 YNNKEL (reference sequence). This chain's CDR3 is CASSPGTGGTEAFF. The CDR3 DNA follows: TGTGCCAGCAGTCCCGGGACAGGGGGCACTGAAGCTTTCTTT.

This sequence joins TRBV5-1 and TRBJ2-1; D is uncertain. CDR1 and CDR2 from the germline V gene are SGHRS and YFSETQ. The CDR3 sequence is 13 residues long. The V end was cut by 0 bases, the J end by 9 bases, with 10 bases between. The CDR3 bases are TGCGCCAGCAGCTTGGAAATGATCGGTGAGCAGTTCTTC. This translates into CASSLEMIGEQFF.

The rearrangement joins TRBV28 to TRBJ2-2, with 7 bases that match TRBD1. Germline CDR1 is MDHEN and CDR2 is SYDVKM. The CDR3 spans 13 residues. Trimming cost V 2 bases and J 6 bases; bases outside gene matches: 0. The CDR3 loop reads CASSLQGAGELFF. DNA for the CDR3: TGTGCCAGCAGTTTACAGGGGGCCGGGGAGCTGTTTTTT.

This chain uses TRBV30 with TRBJ2-1; D might be TRBD1 (5 bases). The CDR3 covers 14 residues. Germline V gene sequence: CDR1 GTSNPN, CDR2 SVGIG (reference sequence). Trimming removed 0 bases at V and 6 bases at J, with 12 bases between. The CDR3 nucleotides read TGTGCCTGGAGTGTAGGGGCTTTCTTCAATGAGCAGTTCTTC. Translation gives CAWSVGAFFNEQFF.

The chain is built from TRBV5-1 and TRBJ1-1; D is undetermined. This CDR3 has 15 residues. CDR1 and CDR2 from the germline V gene are SGHRS and YFSETQ. Trimming took 0 bases from V and 4 from J, leaving 13 bases between them. CDR3 nucleotide sequence: TGCGCCAGCAGCTTGGGTTCCGGAGGGAGCACTGAAGCTTTCTTT. It codes for CASSLGSGGSTEAFF.

The gene calls are TRBV30 and TRBJ2-2, with 7 bases lining up with TRBD1. CDR1 is GTSNPN and CDR2 is SVGIG in the germline V gene (reference sequence). The CDR3 contains 13 residues. Unmatched junction bases numbered 6, after V lost 3 bases and J lost 8 bases. As DNA, the CDR3 is TGTGCCTGGAGAAAACAGGGGCCGGGGGAGCTGTTTTTT. It is translated as CAWRKQGPGELFF.

This chain joins TRBV20-1 and TRBJ2-5; D gene uncertain. The CDR3 consists of 13 residues. The germline V gene has CDR1 DFQATT and CDR2 SNEGSKA (reference sequence). The germline V and J ends were trimmed by 3 bases and 5 bases, with 13 bases remaining between them. The CDR3 DNA reads as TGCAGTGCTAGTTTAGCAGTTACGGAGACCCAGTACTTC. Encoded protein: CSASLAVTETQYF.

This chain links TRBV10-3 with TRBJ2-3; 14 nucleotides line up with TRBD2. Trimming at V came to 9 bases and at J to 4 bases, leaving 3 bases not matched to a gene. The germline V gene has CDR1 ENHRY and CDR2 SYGVKD. This CDR3 has 14 residues. DNA of the CDR3: TGTGCCATAGGGACTAGCGGGGGAGCAGATACGCAGTATTTT. It translates to CAIGTSGGADTQYF.